A selection of T cell receptor beta chains follows, all from one sample in a study of T-cell reconstitution after alpha-beta-depleted transplantation in children. TCRdb independently ran MiXCR on the PCR reads; one entry per CDR3 protein. The repertoire holds around 240,000 distinct CDR3 sequences, with 9% to 10% as singletons. The input for sequencing was PBMCs from the stem cell graft donor, taken from the stem cell graft. The receptor set was obtained from a human donor who donated a stem cell graft to a child with SCID. Each CDR3 is given with its conserved first and last residue. The D gene is left open where the match is weak. The listing skips clone size in some rows; elsewhere it reads once, few, many or a size class.

D gene: TRBD1; J gene: TRBJ1-5; clone size: NA; V gene: TRBV20-1; CDR3 DNA: TGCAGTGCTAGGGTGTCCGGGACAGAAAATCAGCCCCAGCATTTT; CDR3 protein: CSARVSGTENQPQHF
D gene: TRBD2; J gene: TRBJ2-1; clone size: many; V gene: TRBV11-1; CDR3 DNA: TGTGCCAGCAGCTTAATAGTCTCAGGACTAGCGGGGGATAATGAGCAGTTCTTC; CDR3 protein: CASSLIVSGLAGDNEQFF
D gene: TRBD2; J gene: TRBJ2-1; clone size: many; V gene: TRBV3-1; CDR3 DNA: TGTGCCAGCAGCCATCCCGATAGCGGGGTCAATGAGCAGTTCTTC; CDR3 protein: CASSHPDSGVNEQFF
D gene: NA; J gene: TRBJ2-3; clone size: many; V gene: TRBV28; CDR3 DNA: TGTGCCAGCAGTCCCGACTTTTCAAGCTTTAGCACAGATACGCAGTATTTT; CDR3 protein: CASSPDFSSFSTDTQYF
D gene: NA; J gene: TRBJ2-2; clone size: many; V gene: TRBV7-2; CDR3 DNA: TGTGCCAGCAGCTTTGGGGGGCTTACCGGGGAGCTGTTTTTT; CDR3 protein: CASSFGGLTGELFF
D gene: TRBD2; J gene: TRBJ2-3; clone size: many; V gene: TRBV6-4; CDR3 DNA: TGTGCCAGCAGTGACTCTGCGGGGGGCCACACAGATACGCAGTATTTT; CDR3 protein: CASSDSAGGHTDTQYF
D gene: TRBD1; J gene: TRBJ2-5; clone size: many; V gene: TRBV7-9; CDR3 DNA: TGTGCCAGCAGCCAAGGACAGGGGTGGGCGGAGACCCAGTACTTC; CDR3 protein: CASSQGQGWAETQYF
D gene: TRBD2; J gene: TRBJ2-7; clone size: many; V gene: TRBV20-1; CDR3 DNA: TGCAGTGCTCCGAACGGGACTAGCGGGGGACCCTACGAGCAGTACTTC; CDR3 protein: CSAPNGTSGGPYEQYF
D gene: TRBD1; J gene: TRBJ2-7; clone size: many; V gene: TRBV6-2/TRBV6-3; CDR3 DNA: TGTGCCAGCAAGGATTTTCGGACAGGGGGCGGCTCCTACGAGCAGTACTTC; CDR3 protein: CASKDFRTGGGSYEQYF
D gene: TRBD1; J gene: TRBJ2-2; clone size: many; V gene: TRBV5-1; CDR3 DNA: TGCGCCAGCAGCTTCCTGGGGACAGGGCTCACCGGGGAGCTGTTTTTT; CDR3 protein: CASSFLGTGLTGELFF
D gene: TRBD1; J gene: TRBJ1-5; clone size: many; V gene: TRBV7-9; CDR3 DNA: TGTGCCAGCAGCTTTTCGACAGGGGTAGGCAATCAGCCCCAGCATTTT; CDR3 protein: CASSFSTGVGNQPQHF
D gene: TRBD1; J gene: TRBJ1-1; clone size: many; V gene: TRBV7-6; CDR3 DNA: TGTGCCAGCAGCTTAAAGCTGCAGGGGGGGGTGCACACTGAAGCTTTCTTT; CDR3 protein: CASSLKLQGGVHTEAFF
D gene: NA; J gene: TRBJ2-3; clone size: many; V gene: TRBV12-3/TRBV12-4; CDR3 DNA: TGTGCCAGCAGTGCCCTCGTGCCAGATACGCAGTATTTT; CDR3 protein: CASSALVPDTQYF
D gene: NA; J gene: TRBJ1-1; clone size: many; V gene: TRBV5-1; CDR3 DNA: TGCGCCAGCAGCTTGGGCGGGACACCTTACAGTGAAGCTTTCTTT; CDR3 protein: CASSLGGTPYSEAFF
D gene: TRBD1; J gene: TRBJ1-1; clone size: many; V gene: TRBV5-1; CDR3 DNA: TGCGCCAGCAGCTCGGACAGGACACGCACTGAAGCTTTCTTT; CDR3 protein: CASSSDRTRTEAFF
D gene: NA; J gene: TRBJ2-5; clone size: many; V gene: TRBV5-5; CDR3 DNA: TGTGCCAGCAGCTTGGTGGTAGGGATGGAGACCCAGTACTTC; CDR3 protein: CASSLVVGMETQYF
D gene: TRBD1; J gene: TRBJ1-3; clone size: many; V gene: TRBV7-9; CDR3 DNA: TGTGCCAGCAGCTTAGCGAGACAGGGGGCCTCTGGAAACACCATATATTTT; CDR3 protein: CASSLARQGASGNTIYF
D gene: NA; J gene: TRBJ2-5; clone size: many; V gene: TRBV7-9; CDR3 DNA: TGTGCCAGCAGCTTAGTCCGGGGGTTTAACCAAGAGACCCAGTACTTC; CDR3 protein: CASSLVRGFNQETQYF
D gene: NA; J gene: TRBJ1-2; clone size: many; V gene: TRBV2; CDR3 DNA: TGTGCCAGCAGTTATGGGACGGCCGAACTCTATGGCTACACCTTC; CDR3 protein: CASSYGTAELYGYTF
D gene: NA; J gene: TRBJ1-2; clone size: many; V gene: TRBV20-1; CDR3 DNA: TGCAGTGCCAACAGGGCGCCTAGTGGCTACACCTTC; CDR3 protein: CSANRAPSGYTF
D gene: NA; J gene: TRBJ2-6; clone size: NA; V gene: TRBV5-1; CDR3 DNA: TGCGCCAGCAGCTCAACGGGGGCCAACTCTGGGGCCAACGTCCTGACTTTC; CDR3 protein: CASSSTGANSGANVLTF
D gene: NA; J gene: TRBJ2-7; clone size: many; V gene: TRBV2; CDR3 DNA: TGTGCCAGCAGTGAAGTCGGGGGCTACGAGCAGTACTTC; CDR3 protein: CASSEVGGYEQYF
D gene: NA; J gene: TRBJ1-2; clone size: many; V gene: TRBV20-1; CDR3 DNA: TGCAGTGCCCTGGAGTGGGAACAGGGTAACTATGGCTACACCTTC; CDR3 protein: CSALEWEQGNYGYTF